The clone carrying this TCR beta chain was counted many times. This entry is derived from a study of T-cell reconstitution after alpha-beta-depleted transplantation in children. Trimming left V 4 bases short and J 5 bases short, with 8 bases between. The CDR3 is 12 amino acids. The germline V gene encodes CDR1 SQVTM and CDR2 ANQGSEA. Unique molecular identifiers were used in preparing the TCRbeta library. TCRdb passed the PCR reads through MiXCR, listing each CDR3 protein once. There are about 690,000 distinct CDR3 sequences in the sample; approximately 15% occur only once, and 0.9% to 1.2% lies in the top ten.

The material was PBMCs from the stem cell graft donor, obtained from the stem cell graft. The TCR originated in a human donor who donated a stem cell graft to a child with acute myeloid leukemia. The chain carries TRBV29-1 and TRBJ2-2; D is unclear. The CDR3 sequence: CSVVTGTGELFF. DNA of the CDR3: TGCAGCGTTGTCACTGGGACCGGGGAGCTGTTTTTT.